The next 5 T cell receptor beta chains were all read from a single sample in a study of blood T cell repertoires in COVID-19. Method: immunoSEQ multiplex PCR; TCRdb's copy keeps in-frame clones and lacks some. The table shows roughly 250,000 clones, with about nine tenths occurring only once. Source material: peripheral blood. These receptors came from a man younger than 40 with COVID-19, enrolled during active disease.

The rearrangement uses TRBV2 and TRBJ1-2; TRBD1 matches at 7 bases. CDR1 SNHLY and CDR2 FYNNEI come from the germline V gene. V lost 1 base, J lost 4 bases, and 6 bases stayed unmatched. The CDR3 has 15 residues. The DNA of the CDR3 is TGTGCCAGCAGTGAAGAGGAAGGGGGCGCCTATGGCTACACCTTC. It codes for CASSEEEGGAYGYTF.

In DNA form, the CDR3 reads TGCGCCAGCAGCCTACAGGCTAATGAAAAACTGTTTTTT. Amino acids: CASSLQANEKLFF. The rearrangement uses TRBV5-1 and TRBJ1-4; maybe TRBD1 (5 bases). Germline assignment: CDR1 SGHRS and CDR2 YFSETQ. Deletions cut 4 bases from V and 3 bases from J, with 7 bases between. This CDR3 has 13 amino acids.

The genes are TRBV3-1 (or the pseudogene TRBV3-2) and TRBJ1-5; D unclear. This CDR3 spans 12 amino acids. V was clipped by 2 bases and J by 5 bases, with 4 bases between them. The germline gives CDR1 LGHDT, CDR2 YNNKEL (reference sequence). The CDR3 region is CASSQIDQPQHF. The CDR3 nucleotides are TGTGCCAGCAGCCAAATCGATCAGCCCCAGCATTTT.

The J gene is TRBJ2-1, the V gene TRBV3-1 (or the pseudogene TRBV3-2); 13 nucleotides match TRBD2. The CDR3 has 14 amino acids. Germline trimming cut 4 bases from V and 13 bases from J; bases unmatched to any gene: 7. Germline V gene lookup returns CDR1 LGHDT and CDR2 YNNKEL (reference sequence). This CDR3 is CASSPRTSGGSQFF. Written as DNA, the CDR3 is TGTGCCAGCAGCCCGCGGACTAGCGGGGGCTCTCAGTTCTTC.

Written as DNA, the CDR3 is TGTGCTAGTGGTTTGACAGGGGGTTACGAGCAGTACTTC. Translating gives CASGLTGGYEQYF. This chain joins TRBV12-5 and TRBJ2-7; 8 nucleotides agree with TRBD1. Germline V gene data show CDR1 as LGHNT and CDR2 as FRNRAP. This CDR3 has 13 residues. V was clipped by 2 bases and J by 4 bases; unmatched bases: 1.